This TCR beta chain derives from a study of T cell repertoires in cytomegalovirus infection. Via MiXCR, TCRdb re-called the reads, giving one row per CDR3 protein. The data contain about a million distinct CDR3 sequences, under 40% of them singletons. Germline-derived CDR1 and CDR2 are SNHLY and FYNNEI. Between the trimmed V and J ends, which lost 7 bases and 1 base, there was a span of 8 bases. CDR3 length: 13 amino acids. Only a few counts were recorded for this clonotype. What it binds is not known. J is TRBJ2-1 and V is TRBV2; D is unclear. This receptor was identified in a human donor in good health (CMV status not recorded). Some clones in this sample may be carry-over from other donors' samples. The input for sequencing was cultured CD8+ T cells from PBMCs, taken from culture after CMV antigen stimulation. The CDR3 sequence is CASKEESYNEQFF. CDR3 bases: TGTGCCAGCAAAGAGGAATCCTACAATGAGCAGTTCTTC.